The T cell receptor (beta chain) described here comes from a study of T cell responses to AZD1222 COVID-19 vaccine. The CDR3 contains 14 residues. Trimming shortened V by 3 bases and J by 3 bases, and 13 bases separated the two germline ends. Germline V gives CDR1 SGHRS, CDR2 YFSETQ. A single count supports this clone. Libraries were prepared by immunoSEQ multiplex PCR; TCRdb keeps only in-frame clonotypes and omits some of them. The sample lists 200,000 or so clones; approximately 95% were seen once. The sequencing used peripheral blood, collected 28 days after the second AZD1222 dose. V and J are TRBV5-1 and TRBJ2-7; perhaps D is TRBD1 or TRBD2 (5 bases each). This TCR came from an adult who received the AZD1222 COVID-19 vaccine. CDR3 protein: CASSSYGGVYEQYF. CDR3 in DNA: TGCGCCAGCAGCTCTTATGGGGGAGTCTACGAGCAGTACTTC. Full variable domain (outside the CDR3, taken from reference TRBV5-1 and TRBJ2-7): KAGVTQTPRYLIKTRGQQVTLSCSPISGHRSVSWYQQTPGQGLQFLFEYFSETQRNKGNFPGRFSGRQFSNSRSEMNVSTLELGDSALYLCASSSYGGVYEQYFGPGTRLTVT.